This T cell receptor (beta chain) was profiled in a study of CD8 T cells in ankylosing spondylitis listed by TCRdb under 2017. About the investigation overall: The study set out to find disease-linked TCR variants by profiling T cell receptor beta repertoires in ankylosing spondylitis patients and healthy donors. The full study cohort was made up of approximately 27 ankylosing spondylitis patients and 95 to 130 healthy donors. Peripheral blood was sampled, and synovial fluid was additionally collected from ankylosing spondylitis patients.

Broad study findings and their caveats: The disease-linked clones were reported as significantly enriched in matched synovial fluid samples from ankylosing spondylitis patients. A TCR beta motif made up of several highly homologous amino acid variants appeared to be characteristic of blood from ankylosing spondylitis patients. Some motif variants had previously been reported in the synovial fluid and blood of reactive arthritis patients, which suggests shared mechanisms of disease initiation. In peripheral blood, the disease-linked clones were found at relatively low frequencies and had a CD8+ phenotype.

As to this clonotype: Its antigen is unknown. No clone much larger than this one lies a single base away; base qualities are absent.

TCRdb shows the sequencer as Illumina HiSeq 2500. Quantitative 5'-RACE with molecular barcodes was used to prepare TCR beta libraries. The study's own analysis went as follows. A new computational method, built on a probabilistic model of VDJ rearrangement, was used to identify disease-linked TCR variants. The public reads were run again by TCRdb, first through fastp at Q25 and then through MiXCR, and only productive beta chains were kept. Identical CDR3 proteins give one entry, which carries the most common genes and DNA. The V and J calls here are based on TCRdb, not the publication. In this sample the table shows 390,000 or so distinct CDR3 sequences, about 20% of which occur a single time. Of the sample, about 15% falls within the top ten clones. Trimming takes 4 bases from V and 8 bases from J, and the germline ends sit 21 bases apart. From a lookup of the germline V gene, CDR1 and CDR2 are SGHRS and YFSETQ. The CDR3 measures 15 amino acids from cysteine to phenylalanine. The sequence is cut down to CDR3 DNA, 45 bases in frame from base 1.

The TCR originated in a male donor with ankylosing spondylitis. Source material: blood, either unsorted or a sorted T cell fraction (not recorded which). The chain joins TRBV5-1 to TRBJ1-2; the D gene lacks a confident call. Here is the DNA: TGCGCCAGCAGCACCTGGTCCGACGCCTCCTGGGGCTACACCTTC. Translated, this gives CASSTWSDASWGYTF.